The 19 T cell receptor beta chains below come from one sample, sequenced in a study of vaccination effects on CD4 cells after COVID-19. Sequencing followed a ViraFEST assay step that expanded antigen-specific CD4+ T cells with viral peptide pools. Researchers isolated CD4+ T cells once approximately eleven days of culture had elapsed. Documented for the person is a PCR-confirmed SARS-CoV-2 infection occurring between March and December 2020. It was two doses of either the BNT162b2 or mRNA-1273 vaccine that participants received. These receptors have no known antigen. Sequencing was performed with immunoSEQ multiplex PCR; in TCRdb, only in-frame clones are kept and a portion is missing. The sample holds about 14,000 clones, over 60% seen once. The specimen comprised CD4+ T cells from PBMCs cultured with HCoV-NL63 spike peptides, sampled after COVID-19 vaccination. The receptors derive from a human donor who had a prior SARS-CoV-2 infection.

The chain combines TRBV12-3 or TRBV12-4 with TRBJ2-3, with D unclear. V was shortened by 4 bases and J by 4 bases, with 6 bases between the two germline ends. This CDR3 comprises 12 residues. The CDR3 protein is CASSYVSDTQYF. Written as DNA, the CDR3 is TGTGCCAGCAGTTATGTGTCAGATACGCAGTATTTT.

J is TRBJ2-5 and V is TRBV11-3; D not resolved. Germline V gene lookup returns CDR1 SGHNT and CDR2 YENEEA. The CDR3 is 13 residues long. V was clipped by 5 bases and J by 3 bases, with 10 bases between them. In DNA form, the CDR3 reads TGTGCCAGCAGCACGACTGGAGAAGAGACCCAGTACTTC. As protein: CASSTTGEETQYF.

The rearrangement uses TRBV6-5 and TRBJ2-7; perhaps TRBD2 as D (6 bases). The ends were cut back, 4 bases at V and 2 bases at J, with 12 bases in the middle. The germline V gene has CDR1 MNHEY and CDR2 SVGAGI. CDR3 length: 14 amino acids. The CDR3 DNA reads TGTGCCAGCAGTTTCGCGGGACGGCCCTACGAGCAGTACTTC. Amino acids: CASSFAGRPYEQYF.

Written as DNA, the CDR3 is TGTGCCAGCACCTACCGGGGCTACAATGAGCAGTTCTTC. Translated, it gives CASTYRGYNEQFF. The chain carries TRBV21-1 and TRBJ2-1; the table calls TRBD2, which could not be checked here. TRBV21-1 is a pseudogene segment. CDR3 length equals 13 residues.

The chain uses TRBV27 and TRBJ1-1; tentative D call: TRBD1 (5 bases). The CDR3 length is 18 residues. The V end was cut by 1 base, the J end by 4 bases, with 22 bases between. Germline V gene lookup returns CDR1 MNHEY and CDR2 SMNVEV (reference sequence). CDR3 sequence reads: CASSLWRRRGDRGTEAFF. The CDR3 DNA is TGTGCCAGCAGTTTATGGCGGAGGCGGGGGGATCGGGGCACTGAAGCTTTCTTT.

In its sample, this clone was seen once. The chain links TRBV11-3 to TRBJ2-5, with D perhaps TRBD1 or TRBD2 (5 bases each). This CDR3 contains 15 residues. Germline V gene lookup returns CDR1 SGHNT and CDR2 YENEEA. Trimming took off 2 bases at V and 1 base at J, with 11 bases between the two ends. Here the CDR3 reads CASSLPGDGQETQYF. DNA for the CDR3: TGTGCCAGCAGCTTACCCGGGGACGGCCAAGAGACCCAGTACTTC.

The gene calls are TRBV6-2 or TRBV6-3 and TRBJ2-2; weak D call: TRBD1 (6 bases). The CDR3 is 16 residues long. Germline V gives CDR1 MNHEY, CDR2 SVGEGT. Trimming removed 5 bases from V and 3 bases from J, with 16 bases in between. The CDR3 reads CASSQRDTRYTGELFF. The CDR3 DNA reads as TGTGCCAGCAGTCAAAGGGACACGAGGTACACCGGGGAGCTGTTTTTT.

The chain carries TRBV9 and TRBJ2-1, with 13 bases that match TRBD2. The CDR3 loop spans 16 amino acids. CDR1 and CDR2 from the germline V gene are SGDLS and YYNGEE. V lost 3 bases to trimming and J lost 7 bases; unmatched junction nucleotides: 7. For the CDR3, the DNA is TGTGCCAGCAGCGGGCCCGGACTAGCGGGAGCAAATGAGCAGTTCTTC. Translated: CASSGPGLAGANEQFF.

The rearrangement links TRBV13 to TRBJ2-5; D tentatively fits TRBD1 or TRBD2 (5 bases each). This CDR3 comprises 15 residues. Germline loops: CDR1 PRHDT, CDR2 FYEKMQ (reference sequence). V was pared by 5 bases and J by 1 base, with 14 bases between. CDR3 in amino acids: CASSPTGTRQETQYF. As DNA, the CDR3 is TGTGCCAGCAGCCCAACCGGGACCCGCCAAGAGACCCAGTACTTC.

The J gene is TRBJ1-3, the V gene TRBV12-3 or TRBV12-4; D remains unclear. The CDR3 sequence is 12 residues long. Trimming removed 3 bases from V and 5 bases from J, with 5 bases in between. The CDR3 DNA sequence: TGTGCCAGCAGTTTCAGTCGAAACACCATATATTTT. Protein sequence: CASSFSRNTIYF.

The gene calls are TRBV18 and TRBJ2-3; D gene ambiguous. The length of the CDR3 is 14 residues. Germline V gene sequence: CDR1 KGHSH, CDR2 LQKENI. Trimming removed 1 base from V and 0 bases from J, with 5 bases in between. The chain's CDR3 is CASSPLDSTDTQYF. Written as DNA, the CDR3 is TGTGCCAGCTCACCACTTGACAGCACAGATACGCAGTATTTT.

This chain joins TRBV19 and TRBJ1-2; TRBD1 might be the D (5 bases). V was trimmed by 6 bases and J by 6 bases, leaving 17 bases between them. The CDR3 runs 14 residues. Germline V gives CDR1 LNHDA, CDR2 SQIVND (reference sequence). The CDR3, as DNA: TGTGCCAGTAGCCCCGTGACCAGGGTTAATGGCTACACCTTC. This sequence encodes CASSPVTRVNGYTF.

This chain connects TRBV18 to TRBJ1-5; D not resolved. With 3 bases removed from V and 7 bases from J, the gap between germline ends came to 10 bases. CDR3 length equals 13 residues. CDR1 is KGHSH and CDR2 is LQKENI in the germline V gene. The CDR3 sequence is CASSPGDGQPQHF. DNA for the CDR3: TGTGCCAGCTCACCCGGGGATGGCCAGCCCCAGCATTTT.

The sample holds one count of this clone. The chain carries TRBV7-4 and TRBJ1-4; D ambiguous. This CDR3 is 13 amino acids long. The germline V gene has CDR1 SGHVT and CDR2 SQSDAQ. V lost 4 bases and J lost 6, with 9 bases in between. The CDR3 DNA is TGTGCCAGCAGCTGCGGATCGGATGAAAAACTGTTTTTT. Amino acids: CASSCGSDEKLFF.

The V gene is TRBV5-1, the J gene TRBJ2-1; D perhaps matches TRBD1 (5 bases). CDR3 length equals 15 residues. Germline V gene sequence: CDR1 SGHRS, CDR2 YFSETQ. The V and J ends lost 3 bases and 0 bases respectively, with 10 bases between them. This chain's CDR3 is CASSYTGFSYNEQFF. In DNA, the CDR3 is TGCGCCAGCAGCTACACAGGTTTCTCCTACAATGAGCAGTTCTTC.

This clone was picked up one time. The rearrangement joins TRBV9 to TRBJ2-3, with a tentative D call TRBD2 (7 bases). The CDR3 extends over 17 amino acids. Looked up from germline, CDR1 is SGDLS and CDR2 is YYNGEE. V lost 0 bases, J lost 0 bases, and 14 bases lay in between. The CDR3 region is CASSVEGGALSTDTQYF. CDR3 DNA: TGTGCCAGCAGCGTAGAAGGGGGGGCCCTAAGCACAGATACGCAGTATTTT.

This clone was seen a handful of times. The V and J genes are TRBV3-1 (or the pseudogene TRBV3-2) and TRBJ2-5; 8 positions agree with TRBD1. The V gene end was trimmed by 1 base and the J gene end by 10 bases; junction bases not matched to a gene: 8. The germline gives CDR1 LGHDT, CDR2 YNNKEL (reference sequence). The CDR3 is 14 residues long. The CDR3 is CASSQAGGLMIQYF. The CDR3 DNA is TGTGCCAGCAGCCAAGCAGGGGGCTTGATGATCCAGTACTTC.

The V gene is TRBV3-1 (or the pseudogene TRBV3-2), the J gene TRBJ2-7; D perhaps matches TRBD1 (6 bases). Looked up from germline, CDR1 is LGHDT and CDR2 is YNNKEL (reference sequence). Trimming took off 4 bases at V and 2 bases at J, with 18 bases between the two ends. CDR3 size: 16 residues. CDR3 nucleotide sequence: TGTGCCAGCAGCCCATTCAGGGGAACCTTTGCCTACGAGCAGTACTTC. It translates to CASSPFRGTFAYEQYF.

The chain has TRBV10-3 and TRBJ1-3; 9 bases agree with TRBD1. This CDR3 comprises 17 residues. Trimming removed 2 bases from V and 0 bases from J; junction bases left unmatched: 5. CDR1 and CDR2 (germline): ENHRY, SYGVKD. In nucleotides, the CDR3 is TGTGCCATCAGTGAGGGGGGGACAGGGTCCTCTGGAAACACCATATATTTT. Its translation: CAISEGGTGSSGNTIYF.